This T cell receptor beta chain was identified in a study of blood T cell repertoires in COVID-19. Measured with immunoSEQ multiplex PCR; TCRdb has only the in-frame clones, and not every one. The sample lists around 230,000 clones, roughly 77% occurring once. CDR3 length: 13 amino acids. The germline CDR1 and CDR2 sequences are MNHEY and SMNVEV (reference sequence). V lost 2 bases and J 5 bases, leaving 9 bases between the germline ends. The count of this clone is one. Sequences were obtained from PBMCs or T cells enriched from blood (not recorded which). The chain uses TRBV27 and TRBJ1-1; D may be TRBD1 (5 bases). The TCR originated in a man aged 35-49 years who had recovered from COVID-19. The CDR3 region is CASSLRGLTEAFF. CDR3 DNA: TGTGCCAGCAGTTTACGGGGGTTGACTGAAGCTTTCTTT.